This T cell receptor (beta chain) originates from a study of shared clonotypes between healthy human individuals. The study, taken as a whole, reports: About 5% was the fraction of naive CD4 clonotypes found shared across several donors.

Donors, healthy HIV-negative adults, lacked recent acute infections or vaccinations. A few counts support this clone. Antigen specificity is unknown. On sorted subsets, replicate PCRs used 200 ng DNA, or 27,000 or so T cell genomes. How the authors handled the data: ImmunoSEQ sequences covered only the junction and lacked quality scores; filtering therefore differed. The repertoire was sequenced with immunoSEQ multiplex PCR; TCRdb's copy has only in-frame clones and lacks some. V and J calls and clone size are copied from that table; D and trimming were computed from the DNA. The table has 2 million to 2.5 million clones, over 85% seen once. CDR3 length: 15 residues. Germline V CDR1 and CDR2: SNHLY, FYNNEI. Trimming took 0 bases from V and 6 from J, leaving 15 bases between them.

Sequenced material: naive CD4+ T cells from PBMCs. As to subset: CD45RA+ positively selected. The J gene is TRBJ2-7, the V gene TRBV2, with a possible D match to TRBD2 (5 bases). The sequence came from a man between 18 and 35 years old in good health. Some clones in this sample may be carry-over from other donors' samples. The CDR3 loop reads CASSEAEVPRVEQYF. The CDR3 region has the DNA TGTGCCAGCAGTGAAGCGGAGGTCCCTCGGGTCGAGCAGTACTTC.